Presented here are 29 T cell receptor beta chains from one specimen sequenced in a study of cytomegalovirus exposure and HLA in healthy donors. The primer mix had 60 Vbeta and 13 Jbeta primers. Clones were sequenced by immunoSEQ multiplex PCR, and TCRdb holds only the in-frame ones, with some missing. The data contain about 97,000 clones, 55% to 80% of them singletons. Input material: PBMCs. The receptors derive from a human donor in good health.

This clone has only one observation. The gene calls are TRBV5-1 and TRBJ2-3; 12 nucleotides match TRBD2. Germline assignment: CDR1 SGHRS and CDR2 YFSETQ. The CDR3 runs to 15 residues. The V and J ends lost 0 bases and 6 bases, in that order; junction bases with no gene match: 2. The CDR3, as DNA: TGCGCCAGCAGCTTGGGACTAGCGGGAGTGGATACGCAGTATTTT. Protein: CASSLGLAGVDTQYF. The full variable domain, its missing parts supplied by reference TRBV5-1 and TRBJ2-3, is KAGVTQTPRYLIKTRGQQVTLSCSPISGHRSVSWYQQTPGQGLQFLFEYFSETQRNKGNFPGRFSGRQFSNSRSEMNVSTLELGDSALYLCASSLGLAGVDTQYFGPGTRLTVL.

This clone turned up a few times. The V call is TRBV19, the J call TRBJ2-2; D might be TRBD2 (5 bases). V dropped 4 bases and J dropped 0 bases, with 12 bases sitting between them. CDR1 is LNHDA, CDR2 SQIVND, per germline (reference sequence). This CDR3 has 16 residues. CDR3: CASSRDGLSNTGELFF. Here the CDR3 DNA reads TGTGCCAGTAGTAGAGACGGACTGTCGAACACCGGGGAGCTGTTTTTT.

The J gene is TRBJ2-5, the V gene TRBV28; weak D call: TRBD1 (5 bases). The J call may not be correct, given that the DNA end is closer to TRBJ2-7. Germline V gene lookup returns CDR1 MDHEN and CDR2 SYDVKM. This CDR3 contains 13 residues. As DNA, the CDR3 is TGTGCCAGCAGTTTGGGGCCTAGTGGCGAGCAGTACTTC. Translating it yields CASSLGPSGEQYF.

This clone appeared a single time. This chain uses TRBV28 with TRBJ1-1, with TRBD1 matching 10 bases. This CDR3 is built from 16 residues. Germline V gene sequence: CDR1 MDHEN, CDR2 SYDVKM. The junction had 5 bases not matched to a gene; V was cut back by 1 base and J by 3 bases. The CDR3 DNA reads as TGTGCCAGCAGTTTATTCGACAGGGGGCGTTACACTGAAGCTTTCTTT. Amino acid sequence: CASSLFDRGRYTEAFF.

This clone has just a few counts. The chain carries TRBV19 and TRBJ2-5; D is unclear. Trimming left V 4 bases short and J 7 bases short, with 7 bases between. The CDR3 sequence is 11 residues long. In germline, CDR1 is LNHDA, CDR2 SQIVND (reference sequence). DNA for the CDR3: TGTGCCAGTAGTACCGGTGGGACCCAGTACTTC. Its translation: CASSTGGTQYF.

The chain uses TRBV11-1 and TRBJ2-5, with a possible D match to TRBD1 (5 bases). The CDR3 spans 13 residues. Deletions cut 5 bases from V and 7 bases from J, with 14 bases between. Germline-derived CDR1 and CDR2 are SGHAT and FQDESV (reference sequence). CDR3 coding DNA: TGTGCCAGCAGCCAAACTGCAAGGGGGACCCAGTACTTC. Residues: CASSQTARGTQYF.

This sequence joins TRBV6-1 and TRBJ2-2, with TRBD1 matching over 7 bases. Germline trimming cut 4 bases from V and 3 bases from J; bases unmatched to any gene: 5. Per the germline V gene, CDR1 is MNHNS and CDR2 is SASEGT. CDR3 length equals 15 residues. CDR3 sequence: CASSVGDRDTGELFF. As DNA, the CDR3 is TGTGCCAGCAGTGTTGGGGACAGAGACACCGGGGAGCTGTTTTTT.

This clone was seen just once. The rearrangement uses TRBV19 and TRBJ1-3; D perhaps matches TRBD1 (6 bases). V shed 8 bases and J shed 4 bases, with 9 bases lying between them. In germline, CDR1 is LNHDA, CDR2 SQIVND (reference sequence). The CDR3 length is 12 residues. CDR3 sequence (DNA): TGTGCCAGTGACAGGCAGGGAAACACCATATATTTT. Its protein is CASDRQGNTIYF. The variable domain in full, completed from reference TRBV19 and TRBJ1-3, reads DGGITQSPKYLFRKEGQNVTLSCEQNLNHDAMYWYRQDPGQGLRLIYYSQIVNDFQKGDIAEGYSVSREKKESFPLTVTSAQKNPTAFYLCASDRQGNTIYFGEGSWLTVV.

V usage is TRBV11-1 and J usage is TRBJ2-1; 13 bases are shared with TRBD2. The CDR3 consists of 15 residues. Looked up from germline, CDR1 is SGHAT and CDR2 is FQDESV (reference sequence). With 4 bases clipped from V and 7 bases from J, the junction kept 4 bases outside the gene matches. CDR3 sequence: CASSYRTSGRNEQFF. CDR3 DNA: TGTGCCAGCAGCTACAGGACTAGCGGGAGAAATGAGCAGTTCTTC.

This clone has a handful of counts. This sequence joins TRBV9 and TRBJ2-3; no clear D. Germline V lookup: CDR1 SGDLS, CDR2 YYNGEE. The CDR3 contains 14 residues. Deletions cut 0 bases from V and 2 bases from J, with 7 bases between. CDR3 DNA: TGTGCCAGCAGCGTAGACAGAATCACAGATACGCAGTATTTT. This gives the protein CASSVDRITDTQYF.

This sequence joins TRBV28 and TRBJ2-1; 10 nucleotides match TRBD2. The length of the CDR3 is 16 residues. Trimming took 4 bases from V and 4 from J; bases not matched to a gene: 7. Germline V gene lookup returns CDR1 MDHEN and CDR2 SYDVKM. The CDR3 region has the DNA TGTGCCAGCAGTTCACTGACTAGCGGGCTATACAATGAGCAGTTCTTC. It codes for CASSSLTSGLYNEQFF. The whole variable domain, remainder taken from reference TRBV28 and TRBJ2-1, is DVKVTQSSRYLVKRTGEKVFLECVQDMDHENMFWYRQDPGLGLRLIYFSYDVKMKEKGDIPEGYSVSREKKERFSLILESASTNQTSMYLCASSSLTSGLYNEQFFGPGTRLTVL.

The chain carries TRBV4-2 and TRBJ2-1; 13 positions match TRBD2. The CDR3 runs 15 residues. V was pared by 2 bases and J by 8 bases, with 3 bases of the junction left unmatched. Germline V gene data show CDR1 as LGHNA and CDR2 as YNFKEQ. Here the CDR3 DNA reads TGTGCCAGCAGCCAAACTAGCGGGAGGGCCGATGAGCAGTTCTTC. Encoded protein: CASSQTSGRADEQFF.

This chain's CDR3 is CASSLRGVGFQPQHF. The DNA for the CDR3 is TGTGCCAGCAGCTTACGGGGGGTCGGATTTCAGCCCCAGCATTTT. The chain uses TRBV7-2 and TRBJ1-5; the D gene is possibly TRBD1 (5 bases). This CDR3 spans 15 amino acids. V lost 2 bases and J lost 6, with 14 bases in between. Germline V gene lookup returns CDR1 SGHTA and CDR2 FQGNSA.

The gene calls are TRBV10-3 and TRBJ2-1, with TRBD1 matching 8 bases. Germline CDR1 reads ENHRY; CDR2 reads SYGVKD. Losses at the gene ends were 10 bases for V and 0 bases for J; bases not matched to a gene: 5. The CDR3 spans 14 residues. The CDR3 DNA reads as TGTGCCACCAGACAGGGGAGCTCCTACAATGAGCAGTTCTTC. It yields the protein CATRQGSSYNEQFF.

V is TRBV29-1 and J is TRBJ2-7, with 8 bases lining up with TRBD2. Germline trimming cut 3 bases from V and 6 bases from J; bases unmatched to any gene: 16. The CDR3 sequence is 16 residues long. Germline CDR1 and CDR2: SQVTM and ANQGSEA. The CDR3 region is CSVETPGLETDREQYF. DNA for the CDR3: TGCAGCGTTGAGACTCCGGGACTAGAAACCGACCGCGAGCAGTACTTC.

The rearrangement links TRBV5-1 to TRBJ2-4; 11 bases fit TRBD1. Germline assignment: CDR1 SGHRS and CDR2 YFSETQ. CDR3 length equals 14 residues. Germline trimming cut 0 bases from V and 7 bases from J; bases unmatched to any gene: 0. The CDR3 nucleotides are TGCGCCAGCAGCTTGGGGGACAGGGGGAACATTCAGTACTTC. Translating it yields CASSLGDRGNIQYF.

V and J are TRBV5-5 and TRBJ2-6; 9 bases agree with TRBD1. Germline loops: CDR1 SGHKS, CDR2 YYEKEE (reference sequence). The length of the CDR3 is 19 residues. Trimming removed 3 bases from V and 2 bases from J; junction bases left unmatched: 12. Here the CDR3 reads CASSSILGTGRTGANVLTF. As DNA, the CDR3 is TGTGCCAGCAGCTCAATATTGGGGACAGGGAGAACTGGGGCCAACGTCCTGACTTTC.

There are a few counts of this clone. The chain employs TRBV19 and TRBJ1-5, with 9 bases that match TRBD1. The CDR3 runs 16 residues. Unmatched junction bases numbered 9, after V lost 3 bases and J lost 6 bases. CDR1 is LNHDA and CDR2 is SQIVND in the germline V gene (reference sequence). In DNA, the CDR3 is TGTGCCAGTAGTATCCCCCGACAGGGGGTGGCTCAGCCCCAGCATTTT. Translating it yields CASSIPRQGVAQPQHF.

The gene calls are TRBV5-6 and TRBJ1-4; D remains ambiguous. The CDR3 has 13 amino acids. V was clipped by 4 bases and J by 3 bases, with 7 bases between them. Germline CDR1 reads SGHDT; CDR2 reads YYEEEE. In DNA, the CDR3 is TGTGCCAGCAGCCTCGAGGCTAATGAAAAACTGTTTTTT. Amino acids: CASSLEANEKLFF.

The V and J genes are TRBV25-1 and TRBJ2-1; 9 bases fit TRBD1. This CDR3 is built from 16 residues. CDR1 and CDR2 from the germline V gene are MGHDK and SYGVNS. J lost 5 bases, V lost 3 bases, and 8 bases had no gene match. This CDR3 reads CASSDSGQGRHNEQFF. The CDR3 DNA reads as TGTGCCAGCAGTGACTCCGGACAGGGGCGACACAATGAGCAGTTCTTC.

This clone was detected only a few times. The CDR3, as DNA: TGTGCCAGCAGCCAAGATGGGACTAGCGGGAGTTACGAGCAGTACTTC. Translation gives CASSQDGTSGSYEQYF. This chain connects TRBV4-2 to TRBJ2-7, with TRBD2 matching over 14 bases. Germline V lookup: CDR1 LGHNA, CDR2 YNFKEQ. With 0 bases clipped from V and 4 bases from J, the junction kept 2 bases outside the gene matches. The CDR3 loop spans 16 amino acids.

This clone showed up just a few times. This rearrangement joins TRBV5-1 to TRBJ2-1; D uncertain. The CDR3 loop spans 12 amino acids. Trimming removed 0 bases from V and 8 bases from J, with 6 bases in between. In germline, CDR1 is SGHRS, CDR2 YFSETQ. This chain's CDR3 is CASSLDGHEQFF. Written as DNA, the CDR3 is TGCGCCAGCAGCTTGGATGGGCATGAGCAGTTCTTC.

The rearrangement uses TRBV6-5 and TRBJ2-5; 7 bases match TRBD1. Matching the DNA end better, TRBJ2-7 makes the J call doubtful. This CDR3 contains 13 residues. CDR1 MNHEY and CDR2 SVGAGI come from the germline V gene. DNA of the CDR3: TGTGCCAGCAGAGGGACAGATTCCTACGAGCAGTACTTC. Protein: CASRGTDSYEQYF.

The genes are TRBV2 and TRBJ1-5; perhaps TRBD1 as D (5 bases). The CDR3 extends over 15 amino acids. The ends were cut back, 2 bases at V and 3 bases at J, with 11 bases in the middle. Germline V gives CDR1 SNHLY, CDR2 FYNNEI. CDR3 coding DNA: TGTGCCAGCAGTGAACGGGACTTCACCAATCAGCCCCAGCATTTT. It codes for CASSERDFTNQPQHF.

The chain is built from TRBV18 and TRBJ2-1; TRBD2 matches at 8 bases. The CDR3 spans 15 residues. Germline CDR1 is KGHSH and CDR2 is LQKENI. The V gene end was trimmed by 6 bases and the J gene end by 8 bases; junction bases not matched to a gene: 12. CDR3 protein: CASSPGSGSGYEQFF. CDR3 bases: TGTGCCAGCTCCCCTGGGAGCGGGAGTGGATATGAGCAGTTCTTC.

This clone was seen just once. The chain combines TRBV7-9 with TRBJ2-3; D may be TRBD2 (5 bases). The germline V and J ends were trimmed by 5 bases and 5 bases, with 14 bases remaining between them. Germline V gene lookup returns CDR1 SEHNR and CDR2 FQNEAQ (reference sequence). The CDR3 consists of 14 residues. CDR3 nucleotide sequence: TGTGCCAGCAGCCCCTCGGGGTTTGAAGATACGCAGTATTTT. Protein: CASSPSGFEDTQYF.

The V gene is TRBV15, the J gene TRBJ2-5; D might be TRBD1 (6 bases). With the DNA end fitting TRBJ2-7 better, the J assignment may be wrong. CDR1 LNHNV and CDR2 YYDKDF come from the germline V gene (reference sequence). The CDR3 has 14 residues. The CDR3 coding sequence is TGTGCCACCAGCAGAGATCTCCAGGGGAACGAGCAGTACTTC. Translating gives CATSRDLQGNEQYF.

The V call is TRBV6-1, the J call TRBJ1-6, with a tentative D call TRBD1 (6 bases). CDR1 and CDR2 from the germline V gene are MNHNS and SASEGT. The CDR3 totals 15 residues. V gave up 11 bases and J gave up 0 bases, with 14 bases separating them. CDR3 DNA: TGTGCCGGGGAGGGGGGTAGCTCCTATAATTCACCCCTCCACTTT. It is translated as CAGEGGSSYNSPLHF.

The genes are TRBV6-1 and TRBJ2-1; D is possibly TRBD2 (5 bases). Germline V gives CDR1 MNHNS, CDR2 SASEGT. Trimming pared 2 bases from V and 8 bases from J, leaving 13 bases between. The CDR3 contains 14 residues. The CDR3 reads CASSELGDRDEQFF. The CDR3 nucleotides read TGTGCCAGCAGTGAACTGGGAGATAGGGATGAGCAGTTCTTC.